The 30 T cell receptor beta chains below come from one sample, sequenced in a study of T cells in narcolepsy (dated by TCRdb to 2016 to 2019). The receptor library was made with the immunoSEQ multiplex PCR assay. What TCRdb holds here is the immuneACCESS table cut down to in-frame rearrangements. Part of the clones is not present; checked against another copy, under half of the missing clones reflect an unresolved V gene, and the others are unexplained. This sample has just over 20,000 clones in its table, and about 92% of those were observed once. Clones ranked in the top ten supply roughly 1% of the sample. Sequenced: CD45RA- memory CD4+ T cells from PBMCs. Taken with the paper, the label for cell subset or site translates to: memory T cells sorted ex vivo from peripheral blood. These receptor sequences come from a human donor with narcolepsy.

The J gene is TRBJ2-1, the V gene TRBV28; TRBD2 matches 13 bases. The V segment lost 1 base and the J segment 0 bases; nucleotides outside the gene matches: 9. From germline, CDR1 is MDHEN and CDR2 SYDVKM. This CDR3 has 20 amino acids. CDR3 coding DNA: TGTGCCAGCAGTTTATATTGGACTAGCGGGAGTCGGAGCTCCTACAATGAGCAGTTCTTC. Translating gives CASSLYWTSGSRSSYNEQFF.

To note about this clone: A read error may account for a junction end that differs from germline. The rearrangement joins TRBV29-1 to TRBJ1-2; 7 bases are shared with TRBD1. The CDR3 has 13 amino acids. Germline CDR1 SQVTM, CDR2 ANQGSEA. The CDR3 is CSVPPGQRYGYAF. CDR3 bases: TGCAGCGTTCCGCCGGGACAGCGTTATGGCTACGCCTTC.

The V gene is TRBV28, the J gene TRBJ1-5; D gene unclear. Germline CDR1 and CDR2: MDHEN and SYDVKM. CDR3 length: 12 amino acids. Trimming shortened V by 3 bases and J by 7 bases, and 7 bases separated the two germline ends. In nucleotides, the CDR3 is TGTGCCAGCAGTTTGAAGGGACAGCCCCAGCATTTT. Translated, it gives CASSLKGQPQHF.

CDR3 region: CASSIRGLMNTEAFF. The DNA for the CDR3 is TGTGCCAGTAGTATCAGGGGTCTCATGAACACTGAAGCTTTCTTT. The chain employs TRBV19 and TRBJ1-1, with D possibly being TRBD1 (6 bases). Per the germline V gene, CDR1 is LNHDA and CDR2 is SQIVND (reference sequence). This CDR3 is 15 amino acids long. Trimming removed 3 bases at V and 0 bases at J, with 11 bases between.

The J gene is TRBJ2-7, the V gene TRBV15, with 7 bases aligning to TRBD1. Trimming cost V 5 bases and J 2 bases; bases outside gene matches: 6. The CDR3 has 14 amino acids. CDR1 LNHNV and CDR2 YYDKDF come from the germline V gene (reference sequence). Here the CDR3 reads CATSGLTGPYEQYF. The CDR3 region has the DNA TGTGCCACCAGCGGCTTGACAGGGCCCTACGAGCAGTACTTC.

This clone appeared a single time. This chain links TRBV30 with TRBJ1-1, with TRBD1 matching 8 bases. V was clipped by 3 bases and J by 11 bases; unmatched bases: 11. From germline, CDR1 is GTSNPN and CDR2 SVGIG (reference sequence). The CDR3 covers 13 residues. For the CDR3, the DNA is TGTGCCTGGAGCCCCGGGACAGGCACTGTCGCTTTCTTT. It codes for CAWSPGTGTVAFF.

The rearrangement links TRBV30 to TRBJ2-5, with D uncertain. V was clipped by 1 base and J by 0 bases, with 9 bases between them. CDR3 length: 14 residues. Germline V CDR1 and CDR2: GTSNPN, SVGIG (reference sequence). The CDR3 reads CAWSGDLYQETQYF. CDR3 bases: TGTGCCTGGAGTGGGGATTTGTACCAAGAGACCCAGTACTTC.

This chain joins TRBV6-1 and TRBJ1-5; possibly TRBD1 for D (6 bases). V was cut by 7 bases and J by 4 bases, with 11 bases left in between. This CDR3 has 13 amino acids. Germline CDR1 MNHNS, CDR2 SASEGT. For the CDR3, the DNA is TGTGCCAGCAATCCCACAGGGAATCAGCCCCAGCATTTT. Translated, it gives CASNPTGNQPQHF.

The V gene is TRBV4-2, the J gene TRBJ2-6; 7 positions match TRBD1. CDR1 and CDR2 from the germline V gene are LGHNA and YNFKEQ. V was clipped by 1 base and J by 0 bases; unmatched bases: 3. CDR3 size: 17 residues. The CDR3 DNA reads TGTGCCAGCAGCCAAGGACAGGGAAGCTCTGGGGCCAACGTCCTGACTTTC. Encoded protein: CASSQGQGSSGANVLTF.

The chain joins TRBV15 to TRBJ2-2; the match to TRBD1 covers 8 bases. The CDR3 is made up of 15 amino acids. The V segment lost 9 bases and the J segment 2 bases; nucleotides outside the gene matches: 8. The germline V gene has CDR1 LNHNV and CDR2 YYDKDF (reference sequence). This chain's CDR3 is CATKDRAVNTGELFF. Here the CDR3 DNA reads TGTGCCACGAAGGACAGGGCGGTAAACACCGGGGAGCTGTTTTTT.

The gene calls are TRBV18 and TRBJ2-1; D call uncertain. Germline V lookup: CDR1 KGHSH, CDR2 LQKENI. The V end lost 5 bases, the J end lost 0 bases, and 5 bases lay between the germline ends. The length of the CDR3 is 13 residues. The CDR3 reads CASSLSSYNEQFF. CDR3 in DNA: TGTGCCAGCTCATTGAGCTCCTACAATGAGCAGTTCTTC. Complete variable domain (other parts from reference TRBV18 and TRBJ2-1): NAGVMQNPRHLVRRRGQEARLRCSPMKGHSHVYWYRQLPEEGLKFMVYLQKENIIDESGMPKERFSAEFPKEGPSILRIQQVVRGDSAAYFCASSLSSYNEQFFGPGTRLTVL.

The chain links TRBV2 to TRBJ2-1, with 14 bases aligning to TRBD2. CDR1 is SNHLY and CDR2 is FYNNEI in the germline V gene. The V segment lost 9 bases and the J segment 1 base; nucleotides outside the gene matches: 8. This CDR3 region has 17 residues. Here the CDR3 reads CAREGLAGVQSYNEQFF. CDR3 nucleotide sequence: TGTGCCAGAGAGGGACTAGCGGGAGTACAATCCTACAATGAGCAGTTCTTC.

V usage is TRBV5-4 and J usage is TRBJ1-3, with a weak D call TRBD1 (6 bases). This CDR3 spans 17 amino acids. Between the trimmed V and J ends, which lost 3 bases and 2 bases, there was a span of 18 bases. The germline V gene has CDR1 SGHNT and CDR2 YYREEE (reference sequence). CDR3 nucleotide sequence: TGTGCCAGCAGCTCAAACGCGGGGGGCGCCACTGGAAACACCATATATTTT. The encoded protein is CASSSNAGGATGNTIYF.

The chain couples TRBV2 to TRBJ1-6; 7 nucleotides agree with TRBD1. V was clipped by 5 bases and J by 6 bases; unmatched bases: 16. The CDR3 length is 18 residues. Germline V CDR1 and CDR2: SNHLY, FYNNEI. CDR3 residues: CASSPFDFDRASNSPLHF. CDR3 sequence (DNA): TGTGCCAGCAGTCCCTTTGACTTTGACAGGGCCTCTAATTCACCCCTCCACTTT.

The V and J genes are TRBV21-1 and TRBJ2-4. TRBV21-1 counts as a pseudogene. The CDR3 consists of 13 residues. DNA for the CDR3: TGTGCCCCCACTAAGGGGAGAGGACACATTCAGTACTTC. Its protein product is CAPTKGRGHIQYF.

The chain has TRBV11-2 and TRBJ2-1; either TRBD1 or TRBD2 may fit D (5 bases each). The CDR3 has 13 amino acids. From germline, CDR1 is SGHAT and CDR2 FQNNGV. V was clipped by 10 bases and J by 8 bases, with 18 bases between them. CDR3 DNA: TGTGCCACCAGAGGGGTGGCGGAGCATGAGCAGTTCTTC. It encodes CATRGVAEHEQFF.

The rearrangement links TRBV4-1 to TRBJ2-1; TRBD2 matches at 11 bases. The J segment lost 7 bases and the V segment lost 1 base, leaving 18 bases of the junction unmatched. The CDR3 length is 20 residues. In germline, CDR1 is MGHRA, CDR2 YSYEKL. The CDR3 here is CASSQVELAGVIKVRNEQFF. The DNA for the CDR3 is TGCGCCAGCAGCCAAGTAGAACTAGCGGGAGTTATTAAGGTTCGAAATGAGCAGTTCTTC.

This clone has just one count. The chain recombines TRBV11-2 with TRBJ2-1; D is unresolved. Germline CDR1 reads SGHAT; CDR2 reads FQNNGV. V was shortened by 5 bases and J by 3 bases, with 5 bases between the two germline ends. This CDR3 has 12 residues. This CDR3 is CASSLLYNEQFF. CDR3 coding DNA: TGTGCCAGCAGCCTACTCTACAATGAGCAGTTCTTC.

The sample holds a few counts of this clone. The chain has TRBV5-1 and TRBJ2-4, with 14 bases lining up with TRBD2. Germline CDR1 SGHRS, CDR2 YFSETQ. With 4 bases clipped from V and 6 bases from J, the junction kept 9 bases outside the gene matches. This CDR3 has 17 amino acids. The CDR3 DNA reads TGCGCCAGCAGCCCCTTGACTAGCGGGAGGGGGGGAAACATTCAGTACTTC. Translation: CASSPLTSGRGGNIQYF. Filled out from reference TRBV5-1 and TRBJ2-4, the complete variable domain reads KAGVTQTPRYLIKTRGQQVTLSCSPISGHRSVSWYQQTPGQGLQFLFEYFSETQRNKGNFPGRFSGRQFSNSRSEMNVSTLELGDSALYLCASSPLTSGRGGNIQYFGAGTRLSVL.

The V and J genes are TRBV7-2 and TRBJ2-1; D is undetermined. Germline loops: CDR1 SGHTA, CDR2 FQGNSA. The CDR3 runs 12 residues. Trimming removed 6 bases at V and 9 bases at J, with 12 bases between. This CDR3 reads CASSPQYGEQFF. The DNA for the CDR3 is TGTGCCAGCAGTCCCCAGTACGGTGAGCAGTTCTTC.

The rearrangement uses TRBV9 and TRBJ2-1; 11 nucleotides agree with TRBD2. Trimming removed 4 bases from V and 8 bases from J; junction bases left unmatched: 11. The length of the CDR3 is 16 residues. Germline V gene sequence: CDR1 SGDLS, CDR2 YYNGEE. The CDR3, as DNA: TGTGCCAGCAGCCCTTTTAGCGGGAGGGCCGGGGATGAGCAGTTCTTC. Its translation: CASSPFSGRAGDEQFF. Using reference TRBV9 and TRBJ2-1 for the parts outside the CDR3, the full variable domain is DSGVTQTPKHLITATGQRVTLRCSPRSGDLSVYWYQQSLDQGLQFLIQYYNGEERAKGNILERFSAQQFPDLHSELNLSSLELGDSALYFCASSPFSGRAGDEQFFGPGTRLTVL.

Written as DNA, the CDR3 is TGTGCCAGTAGACAGGGGATAGACCAAGAGACCCAGTACTTC. Translation gives CASRQGIDQETQYF. The chain combines TRBV19 with TRBJ2-5, with 7 positions matching TRBD1. Trimming removed 6 bases from V and 0 bases from J; junction bases left unmatched: 4. Germline CDR1 is LNHDA and CDR2 is SQIVND (reference sequence). The CDR3 contains 14 residues.

This clone has just a few counts. The chain combines TRBV14 with TRBJ1-4; the D is unclear. CDR3 length: 16 amino acids. From germline, CDR1 is SGHDN and CDR2 FVKESK. V lost 1 base to trimming and J lost 10 bases, with 19 bases between them. CDR3 in DNA: TGTGCCAGCAGCCAAGGCCCAGGCGGCAGGCGCGGAAAACTGTTTTTT. Protein: CASSQGPGGRRGKLFF.

The chain employs TRBV7-2 and TRBJ2-7; D is undetermined. V lost 1 base to trimming and J lost 3 bases, with 7 bases between them. The CDR3 consists of 13 residues. In germline, CDR1 is SGHTA, CDR2 FQGNSA. This CDR3 reads CASSLGVGYEQYF. CDR3 DNA: TGTGCCAGCAGCTTAGGGGTCGGCTACGAGCAGTACTTC.

The V and J genes are TRBV11-2 and TRBJ2-1; perhaps D is TRBD1 or TRBD2 (5 bases each). V lost 4 bases and J lost 8, with 18 bases in between. The CDR3 contains 15 residues. Germline CDR1 reads SGHAT; CDR2 reads FQNNGV. The CDR3 spells CASSSASRLGDEQFF. The CDR3 coding sequence is TGTGCCAGCAGCTCGGCTAGCAGGTTGGGGGATGAGCAGTTCTTC.

V usage is TRBV27 and J usage is TRBJ1-2; the D is unclear. This CDR3 comprises 12 residues. Trimming left V 6 bases short and J 7 bases short, with 12 bases between. Germline V gene lookup returns CDR1 MNHEY and CDR2 SMNVEV (reference sequence). The CDR3 is CASRTGLGGYTF. The CDR3, as DNA: TGTGCCAGCAGAACCGGCCTGGGTGGCTACACCTTC.

The V call is TRBV30, the J call TRBJ1-2; 12 nucleotides align to TRBD1. Losses at the gene ends were 5 bases for V and 10 bases for J; bases not matched to a gene: 11. The CDR3 sequence is 14 residues long. Germline V gene data show CDR1 as GTSNPN and CDR2 as SVGIG (reference sequence). The CDR3 here is CAWGTGGAALYYTF. The CDR3 DNA reads TGTGCCTGGGGGACAGGGGGCGCAGCATTGTACTACACCTTC.

The V and J genes are TRBV5-4 and TRBJ2-1; 7 bases map to TRBD1. With 4 bases clipped from V and 4 bases from J, the junction kept 14 bases outside the gene matches. The germline V gene has CDR1 SGHNT and CDR2 YYREEE (reference sequence). This CDR3 has 17 residues. The DNA of the CDR3 is TGTGCCAGCAGCAGACAGAAATACAGGGGAAATTACAATGAGCAGTTCTTC. It is translated as CASSRQKYRGNYNEQFF. Together with reference TRBV5-4 and TRBJ2-1, the CDR3 gives the full variable domain: ETGVTQSPTHLIKTRGQQVTLRCSSQSGHNTVSWYQQALGQGPQFIFQYYREEENGRGNFPPRFSGLQFPNYSSELNVNALELDDSALYLCASSRQKYRGNYNEQFFGPGTRLTVL.

V gene TRBV6-1 combines with J gene TRBJ2-7; 10 positions match TRBD1. The CDR3 length is 15 residues. The ends lost 6 bases at V and 1 base at J; junction bases unmatched: 6. Looked up from germline, CDR1 is MNHNS and CDR2 is SASEGT. This CDR3 reads CASSPRDRGSYEQYF. The CDR3 DNA sequence: TGTGCCAGCAGCCCACGGGACAGGGGATCCTACGAGCAGTACTTC.

The genes are TRBV4-3 and TRBJ2-5; possible D gene TRBD2, 5 bases. The J call may not be correct, given that the DNA end is closer to TRBJ2-7. Germline V gene lookup returns CDR1 LGHNA and CDR2 YSLEER. CDR3 length: 15 residues. CDR3: CASSQEFGNNYEQYF. CDR3 coding DNA: TGCGCCAGCAGCCAAGAATTCGGGAATAACTACGAGCAGTACTTC.